This paragraph covers one T cell receptor (beta chain) sequence. Antigen unknown. This sample is part of a study of regulatory T cells in long-lasting Graves disease. Points from the study as a whole: TCR diversity was lower in persistent than newly diagnosed Graves' disease.

Time point in this sample: persistent/refractory GD, antithyroid drugs over 5 years with positive TRAb. PBMC-extracted RNA yielded the TCR library. In building TCR beta libraries, iRepertoire HTBI primers were used together with Arm-PCR of CDR3 regions. TCRdb re-derived calls from the multiplex PCR reads in MiXCR, one entry per CDR3 protein. Of 400,000 to 450,000 distinct CDR3 sequences listed, 23% were seen once; the top ten hold roughly 26%. Trimming at V came to 6 bases and at J to 4 bases, leaving 16 bases not matched to a gene. This CDR3 has 17 residues. CDR1 is SNHLY, CDR2 FYNNEI, per germline. The material was peripheral blood mononuclear cells (PBMCs), obtained when the disease was refractory, from a patient treated with antithyroid drugs. This TCR derives from a female donor with Graves disease. The V call is TRBV2, the J call TRBJ2-7, with 9 positions matching TRBD1. The CDR3, as DNA: TGTGCCAGCAGCTTAGGCCAGACAGGGGGTCTGGTGTACGAGCAGTACTTC. Translating gives CASSLGQTGGLVYEQYF. The full variable domain, with the rest looked up from reference TRBV2 and TRBJ2-7, is EPEVTQTPSHQVTQMGQEVILRCVPISNHLYFYWYRQILGQKVEFLVSFYNNEISEKSEIFDDQFSVERPDGSNFTLKIRSTKLEDSAMYFCASSLGQTGGLVYEQYFGPGTRLTVT.